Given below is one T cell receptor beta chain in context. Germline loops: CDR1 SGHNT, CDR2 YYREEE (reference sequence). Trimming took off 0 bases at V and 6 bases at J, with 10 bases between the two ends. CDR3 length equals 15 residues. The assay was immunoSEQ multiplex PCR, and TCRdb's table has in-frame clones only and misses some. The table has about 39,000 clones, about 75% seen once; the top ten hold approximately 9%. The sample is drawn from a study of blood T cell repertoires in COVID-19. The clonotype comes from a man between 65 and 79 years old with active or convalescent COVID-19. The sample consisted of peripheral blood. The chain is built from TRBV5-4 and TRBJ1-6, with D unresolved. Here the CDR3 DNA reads TGTGCCAGCAGCTTGGCCGGGATCACTAATTCACCCCTCCACTTT. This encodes CASSLAGITNSPLHF. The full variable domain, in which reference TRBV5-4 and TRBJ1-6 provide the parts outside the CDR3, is ETGVTQSPTHLIKTRGQQVTLRCSSQSGHNTVSWYQQALGQGPQFIFQYYREEENGRGNFPPRFSGLQFPNYSSELNVNALELDDSALYLCASSLAGITNSPLHFGNGTRLTVT.